One and the same sample provided the 17 T cell receptor beta chains below, sequenced in a study of cytomegalovirus exposure and HLA in healthy donors. A multiplex PCR was run with 60 Vbeta primers and 13 Jbeta primers. The table came from immunoSEQ multiplex PCR; TCRdb's copy has only in-frame clones and leaves some out. The data hold 150,000 to 200,000 clones, with 70% observed a single time. The specimen was PBMCs. Source of these receptors: a man younger than 35 in good health and CMV-seropositive.

The chain employs TRBV27 and TRBJ1-5; 10 bases match TRBD1. The CDR3 has 14 amino acids. With V trimmed by 8 bases and J by 2 bases, 3 bases remained unmatched. Germline loops: CDR1 MNHEY, CDR2 SMNVEV (reference sequence). Written as DNA, the CDR3 is TGTGCCAGCCGTGGGACAGGGGGCAATCAGCCCCAGCATTTT. This translates into CASRGTGGNQPQHF.

This chain joins TRBV29-1 and TRBJ2-5; 12 nucleotides match TRBD1. The CDR3 consists of 17 residues. The V and J ends lost 1 base and 4 bases, in that order; junction bases with no gene match: 10. CDR1 and CDR2 from the germline V gene are SQVTM and ANQGSEA. CDR3 residues: CSVEGLRDRGRVETQYF. For the CDR3, the DNA is TGCAGCGTTGAAGGGTTGCGGGACAGGGGGCGCGTAGAGACCCAGTACTTC.

The V gene is TRBV5-8, the J gene TRBJ1-2, with D possibly being TRBD1 (6 bases). The CDR3 consists of 10 residues. CDR1 and CDR2 from the germline V gene are SGHTS and YDEGEE. V was shortened by 4 bases and J by 10 bases, with 8 bases between the two germline ends. The CDR3 is CASSHRVYTF. The CDR3 nucleotides are TGTGCCAGCAGCCACAGGGTCTACACCTTC. Complete variable domain (other parts from reference TRBV5-8 and TRBJ1-2): EAGVTQSPTHLIKTRGQQATLRCSPISGHTSVYWYQQALGLGLQFLLWYDEGEERNRGNFPPRFSGRQFPNYSSELNVNALELEDSALYLCASSHRVYTFGSGTRLTVV.

There are a few counts of this clone. The genes are TRBV15 and TRBJ1-1, with no clear D. The CDR3 totals 17 residues. V was shortened by 2 bases and J by 5 bases, with 21 bases between the two germline ends. Per germline, CDR1 LNHNV and CDR2 YYDKDF (reference sequence). In nucleotides, the CDR3 is TGTGCCACCAGCAGATCCCGGGCGGGTCGGGATCGAACTGAAGCTTTCTTT. Translating it yields CATSRSRAGRDRTEAFF.

This rearrangement joins TRBV5-1 to TRBJ2-3, with 10 positions matching TRBD2. After removal of 7 bases from V and 4 bases from J, the junction contained 6 bases not matched to a gene. This CDR3 contains 14 residues. Germline V CDR1 and CDR2: SGHRS, YFSETQ. Written as DNA, the CDR3 is TGCGCCAGCGCCGGGACTAGCGCAGCAGATACGCAGTATTTT. It codes for CASAGTSAADTQYF.

This rearrangement joins TRBV11-2 to TRBJ2-1, with D perhaps matching TRBD2 (5 bases). V was trimmed by 3 bases and J by 4 bases, leaving 19 bases between them. Germline assignment: CDR1 SGHAT and CDR2 FQNNGV. The CDR3 length is 17 residues. CDR3 in DNA: TGTGCCAGCAGCTTTAGAGGGCCGGCCGTGGGGTACAATGAGCAGTTCTTC. Amino acid sequence: CASSFRGPAVGYNEQFF.

The J gene is TRBJ1-4, the V gene TRBV9, with TRBD1 as a possible D gene (5 bases). V was trimmed by 6 bases and J by 12 bases, leaving 18 bases between them. Germline assignment: CDR1 SGDLS and CDR2 YYNGEE. The CDR3 covers 13 residues. CDR3 amino acids: CASTPCGAGELFF. The CDR3 nucleotides are TGTGCCAGCACCCCCTGCGGGGCTGGGGAACTGTTTTTT.

The gene calls are TRBV28 and TRBJ2-1; D might be TRBD2 (7 bases). The CDR3 consists of 18 residues. CDR1 MDHEN and CDR2 SYDVKM come from the germline V gene. V was shortened by 1 base and J by 7 bases, with 23 bases between the two germline ends. The CDR3 reads CASSLLIDEGGPGNEQFF. The DNA of the CDR3 is TGTGCCAGCAGTTTATTAATAGATGAGGGGGGGCCGGGGAATGAGCAGTTCTTC.

J is TRBJ2-1 and V is TRBV27; 7 positions match TRBD2. J was trimmed by 0 bases and V by 8 bases; bases with no gene match: 10. Germline loops: CDR1 MNHEY, CDR2 SMNVEV (reference sequence). The CDR3 is 16 residues long. CDR3 loop: CASSFRGEASYNEQFF. As DNA, the CDR3 is TGTGCCAGCTCCTTCCGGGGGGAGGCCTCCTACAATGAGCAGTTCTTC.

On this clone: One end of the junction is discordant with germline, which a read error may explain. The chain joins TRBV11-3 to TRBJ1-5; D not resolved. CDR1 SGHNT and CDR2 YENEEA come from the germline V gene. The length of the CDR3 is 15 residues. CDR3 in DNA: TGTGCCAGCAGCTTAGATCCTAGGAGCAATCAGCCCCGGCATTTT. Residues: CASSLDPRSNQPRHF.

The chain uses TRBV25-1 and TRBJ1-1, with 11 bases identical to TRBD1. There are 18 residues in the CDR3. V shed 6 bases, J shed 6 bases, and the junction held 18 bases outside the gene matches. CDR1 and CDR2 from the germline V gene are MGHDK and SYGVNS. The CDR3 DNA follows: TGTGCCAGCAGAGGAAGGGACAGGGGGGAATGGGGAAACTCTGAAGCTTTCTTT. It translates to CASRGRDRGEWGNSEAFF. The whole variable domain, filled in from reference TRBV25-1 and TRBJ1-1, reads EADIYQTPRYLVIGTGKKITLECSQTMGHDKMYWYQQDPGMELHLIHYSYGVNSTEKGDLSSESTVSRIRTEHFPLTLESARPSHTSQYLCASRGRDRGEWGNSEAFFGQGTRLTVV.

The chain combines TRBV11-2 with TRBJ1-1; a possible D gene is TRBD1 (5 bases). The CDR3 totals 13 residues. Trimming took 5 bases from V and 0 from J, leaving 7 bases between them. Germline V gene data show CDR1 as SGHAT and CDR2 as FQNNGV. Written as DNA, the CDR3 is TGTGCCAGCAGCACAGGAATGAACACTGAAGCTTTCTTT. Translation gives CASSTGMNTEAFF.

There are a few counts of this clone. The V and J genes are TRBV5-1 and TRBJ2-3, with 8 nucleotides matching TRBD1. Trimming at V came to 4 bases and at J to 4 bases, leaving 8 bases not matched to a gene. This CDR3 has 15 amino acids. The germline V gene has CDR1 SGHRS and CDR2 YFSETQ. CDR3 sequence reads: CASSPGQGTSDTQYF. CDR3 bases: TGCGCCAGCAGCCCAGGACAGGGAACATCAGATACGCAGTATTTT.

This clone was seen ten or more times. The V and J genes are TRBV2 and TRBJ1-5, with 7 bases fitting TRBD1. CDR1 SNHLY and CDR2 FYNNEI come from the germline V gene. V trimming: 7 bases; J trimming: 7 bases; junction bases outside the gene matches: 7. The CDR3 has 13 residues. CDR3: CASKEGARQPQHF. CDR3 nucleotides: TGTGCCAGCAAAGAGGGGGCGAGGCAGCCCCAGCATTTT.

This chain joins TRBV7-6 and TRBJ2-7; tentative D call: TRBD1 (6 bases). CDR1 is SGHVS, CDR2 FNYEAQ, per germline. The CDR3 is 14 residues long. Trimming shortened V by 3 bases and J by 4 bases, and 13 bases separated the two germline ends. The DNA of the CDR3 is TGTGCCAGCAGCTTTGGGCAGGGGTCTTACGAGCAGTACGTC. It codes for CASSFGQGSYEQYV.

The J gene is TRBJ2-3, the V gene TRBV28, with D perhaps TRBD1 (6 bases). Trimming shortened V by 5 bases and J by 1 base, and 10 bases separated the two germline ends. CDR1 is MDHEN and CDR2 is SYDVKM in the germline V gene. This CDR3 is 14 amino acids long. This CDR3 is CASSPQGGTDTQYF. The DNA for the CDR3 is TGTGCCAGCAGTCCACAGGGTGGCACAGATACGCAGTATTTT.

The genes are TRBV5-8 and TRBJ2-1; D may be TRBD2 (6 bases). The CDR3 is 17 residues long. Germline V gene sequence: CDR1 SGHTS, CDR2 YDEGEE. The V end lost 5 bases, the J end lost 4 bases, and 22 bases lay between the germline ends. CDR3 loop: CASRKGLNAGLYNEQFF. The CDR3 nucleotides are TGTGCCAGCAGAAAAGGCCTCAACGCGGGGTTGTACAATGAGCAGTTCTTC.